This T cell receptor beta chain was obtained from a study of T cells after yellow fever vaccination. Study observations and caveats: Contaminants from the bulk population, in the form of abundant clonotypes, could be found in FACS-sorted repertoires. Weaker, the secondary response had a peak occurring faster, on day 5 versus 15.

TCRdb processed the 5' RACE reads anew with MiXCR; each CDR3 protein has one entry. The data contain around 53,000 distinct CDR3 sequences, 5% to 8.5% of them singletons. This clonotype was found many times. The CDR3 spans 15 residues. CDR1 and CDR2 (germline): SGHDT, YYEEEE. Trimming stripped 0 bases from V and 4 bases from J, with 11 bases between. Source: CD8+ T cells not binding an NS4B(214-222) dextramer, sorted from PBMCs, taken more than 40 days after the first yellow fever vaccination. The sequence was collected from a man aged 18 to 30 who received the YFV17D yellow fever vaccine. The chain is built from TRBV5-6 and TRBJ2-1, with D tentatively TRBD1 (6 bases). Written as DNA, the CDR3 is TGTGCCAGCAGCTTGGTGGGGACATTTTACAATGAGCAGTTCTTC. Translation gives CASSLVGTFYNEQFF.